This passage covers 24 T cell receptor beta chains from one sample sequenced in a study of T cell responses to AZD1222 COVID-19 vaccine. The table came from immunoSEQ multiplex PCR; TCRdb's copy has only in-frame clones and leaves some out. Here the sample spans some 150,000 clones, under 95% being singletons. The specimen comprised peripheral blood, sampled on day 0 of AZD1222 vaccination. Receptors originate from an adult in good health.

J is TRBJ1-2 and V is TRBV21-1; the table's D call, TRBD1, was not checked against the DNA. TRBV21-1 is flagged as a pseudogene. CDR3 length: 13 residues. CDR3 coding DNA: TGTGCCAGCAGCCCCCCCTGCAGGAAGGGCTACACCTTC. Translating it yields CASSPPCRKGYTF.

This clone was seen a single time. This rearrangement joins TRBV5-6 to TRBJ1-1; 7 bases line up with TRBD1. CDR1 is SGHDT, CDR2 YYEEEE, per germline. CDR3 length: 14 amino acids. Unmatched junction bases numbered 3, after V lost 4 bases and J lost 0 bases. CDR3 loop: CASSRDRVNTEAFF. The CDR3 region has the DNA TGTGCCAGCAGCCGAGACAGGGTGAACACTGAAGCTTTCTTT.

The chain recombines TRBV19 with TRBJ2-7; TRBD2 is a possible D gene (6 bases). CDR3 size: 12 residues. V gave up 6 bases and J gave up 3 bases, with 9 bases separating them. Germline CDR1 LNHDA, CDR2 SQIVND (reference sequence). CDR3 nucleotide sequence: TGTGCCAGTAGCCCGGGGGACTACGAGCAGTACTTC. This translates into CASSPGDYEQYF.

J is TRBJ2-3 and V is TRBV9; D is possibly TRBD2 (5 bases). Germline V lookup: CDR1 SGDLS, CDR2 YYNGEE. V lost 4 bases, J lost 8 bases, and 26 bases lay in between. The CDR3 is 17 amino acids. CDR3 residues: CASSYAGAGGEGGTQYF. CDR3 DNA sequence: TGTGCCAGCAGCTACGCAGGCGCCGGCGGAGAAGGAGGTACGCAGTATTTT.

The chain carries TRBV7-9 and TRBJ1-2, with TRBD1 matching 8 bases. The V and J ends lost 8 bases and 3 bases, in that order; junction bases with no gene match: 2. Looked up from germline, CDR1 is SEHNR and CDR2 is FQNEAQ (reference sequence). There are 12 residues in the CDR3. The CDR3 nucleotides are TGTGCCAGCTCAGGGGGCTACTATGGCTACACCTTC. Amino acids: CASSGGYYGYTF.

The chain links TRBV14 to TRBJ2-2; perhaps D is TRBD1 or TRBD2 (5 bases each). Germline CDR1 reads SGHDN; CDR2 reads FVKESK. V was shortened by 0 bases and J by 5 bases, with 19 bases between the two germline ends. The CDR3 length is 18 residues. The CDR3 DNA reads TGTGCCAGCAGCCAAGATCTCTCGAGGGCAGGGAGAACCGGGGAGCTGTTTTTT. It yields the protein CASSQDLSRAGRTGELFF.

V is TRBV4-1 and J is TRBJ2-7; D tentatively fits TRBD1 or TRBD2 (5 bases each). The CDR3 consists of 16 residues. CDR1 and CDR2 from the germline V gene are MGHRA and YSYEKL. Trimming pared 2 bases from V and 2 bases from J, leaving 16 bases between. CDR3 protein: CASSQPTRGAAYEQYF. The DNA of the CDR3 is TGCGCCAGCAGCCAACCAACGAGGGGCGCTGCCTACGAGCAGTACTTC.

This sequence joins TRBV29-1 and TRBJ2-7; the match to TRBD1 covers 8 bases. Germline loops: CDR1 SQVTM, CDR2 ANQGSEA. The CDR3 length is 14 residues. The ends lost 5 bases at V and 5 bases at J; junction bases unmatched: 11. The CDR3 region is CSVIGGQEADEQYF. The DNA of the CDR3 is TGCAGCGTTATAGGGGGACAGGAGGCTGACGAGCAGTACTTC.

The DNA for the CDR3 is TGCGCCAGCAGCTTTGAATGGGCTGACGCCTACGAGCAGTACTTC. It translates to CASSFEWADAYEQYF. The J gene is TRBJ2-7, the V gene TRBV5-1; D gene uncertain. Trimming removed 2 bases at V and 2 bases at J, with 14 bases between. CDR1 SGHRS and CDR2 YFSETQ come from the germline V gene. The CDR3 length is 15 residues.

This clone was picked up one time. At one boundary the junction diverges from the germline segment, which might be a read error. The chain uses TRBV12-3 or TRBV12-4 and TRBJ2-5, with 11 bases lining up with TRBD2. The CDR3 has 12 amino acids. Here the CDR3 reads CASSNNLAGGHF. The CDR3 DNA reads TGTGCCAGCAGTAACAACTTAGCGGGAGGGCACTTC.

The rearrangement links TRBV5-6 to TRBJ2-7; 8 nucleotides align to TRBD1. In germline, CDR1 is SGHDT, CDR2 YYEEEE. The CDR3 loop spans 16 amino acids. J lost 0 bases, V lost 3 bases, and 8 bases had no gene match. Here the CDR3 reads CASSYGTGRSSYEQYF. In DNA form, the CDR3 reads TGTGCCAGCAGCTATGGGACAGGCCGGAGCTCCTACGAGCAGTACTTC.

The chain is built from TRBV10-3 and TRBJ1-4, with D unclear. Germline CDR1 reads ENHRY; CDR2 reads SYGVKD. The CDR3 contains 13 residues. Trimming removed 3 bases from V and 7 bases from J, with 9 bases in between. The CDR3 DNA is TGTGCCATCAGTGATTCCTCGCTTGAAAAACTGTTTTTT. Its translation: CAISDSSLEKLFF.

The CDR3 is CASSVSWGPSYEQYF. The CDR3 bases are TGTGCCAGCAGCGTATCCTGGGGCCCCTCCTACGAGCAGTACTTC. The chain links TRBV9 to TRBJ2-7, with a possible D match to TRBD1 (5 bases). Trimming stripped 1 base from V and 0 bases from J, with 11 bases between. The CDR3 covers 15 residues. The V gene's germline CDR1 is SGDLS and CDR2 YYNGEE.

The V gene is TRBV9, the J gene TRBJ2-3; 7 nucleotides match TRBD2. In germline, CDR1 is SGDLS, CDR2 YYNGEE. CDR3 size: 15 residues. V gave up 4 bases and J gave up 2 bases; unmatched junction bases: 7. This chain's CDR3 is CASSSTSSNTDTQYF. Here the CDR3 DNA reads TGTGCCAGCAGCTCGACTAGCTCCAACACAGATACGCAGTATTTT.

The V gene is TRBV6-1, the J gene TRBJ1-1, with 7 bases fitting TRBD1. Losses at the gene ends were 2 bases for V and 3 bases for J; bases not matched to a gene: 3. The CDR3 is 14 amino acids. Looked up from germline, CDR1 is MNHNS and CDR2 is SASEGT. CDR3 sequence reads: CASSEKGAYTEAFF. The CDR3 nucleotides read TGTGCCAGCAGTGAAAAGGGGGCGTACACTGAAGCTTTCTTT.

The chain couples TRBV11-1 to TRBJ2-3; no definite D call. The V gene's germline CDR1 is SGHAT and CDR2 FQDESV (reference sequence). CDR3 length: 15 residues. V lost 5 bases to trimming and J lost 0 bases, with 12 bases between them. CDR3 amino acids: CASSREKKSTDTQYF. The CDR3 nucleotides read TGTGCCAGCAGCCGAGAGAAGAAAAGCACAGATACGCAGTATTTT.

The V gene is TRBV12-3 or TRBV12-4, the J gene TRBJ1-2; 8 positions agree with TRBD1. With 4 bases clipped from V and 6 bases from J, the junction kept 4 bases outside the gene matches. This CDR3 spans 13 amino acids. CDR3 region: CASSSDRGDGYTF. The CDR3, as DNA: TGTGCCAGCAGTTCAGACAGGGGCGATGGCTACACCTTC.

The rearrangement joins TRBV29-1 to TRBJ1-2, with a weak D call TRBD1 (5 bases). The CDR3 runs 11 residues. The germline V gene has CDR1 SQVTM and CDR2 ANQGSEA. Trimming cost V 6 bases and J 5 bases, with 10 bases left between them. The CDR3 region has the DNA TGCAGCGTCGGGGCAGGGTATGGCTACACCTTC. Amino acid sequence: CSVGAGYGYTF.

This clone was detected once. V and J are TRBV19 and TRBJ1-2; 8 bases map to TRBD1. CDR3 length: 13 amino acids. Germline V gives CDR1 LNHDA, CDR2 SQIVND (reference sequence). With 5 bases clipped from V and 8 bases from J, the junction kept 7 bases outside the gene matches. The CDR3 protein is CASSPDRERGYTF. CDR3 bases: TGTGCCAGTAGTCCGGACAGGGAACGGGGCTACACCTTC.

This clone was counted only a few times. The gene calls are TRBV18 and TRBJ1-1; 7 positions match TRBD1. Germline-derived CDR1 and CDR2 are KGHSH and LQKENI. CDR3 size: 16 residues. The V segment lost 2 bases and the J segment 6 bases; nucleotides outside the gene matches: 12. The CDR3 DNA is TGTGCCAGCTCACCAAGGTCAGGGGGTAATGGCCCTGAAGCTTTCTTT. Its translation: CASSPRSGGNGPEAFF. Full variable domain (rest looked up from reference TRBV18 and TRBJ1-1): NAGVMQNPRHLVRRRGQEARLRCSPMKGHSHVYWYRQLPEEGLKFMVYLQKENIIDESGMPKERFSAEFPKEGPSILRIQQVVRGDSAAYFCASSPRSGGNGPEAFFGQGTRLTVV.

This clone appeared once. The chain recombines TRBV10-1 with TRBJ2-3; the match to TRBD1 covers 9 bases. Unmatched junction bases numbered 10, after V lost 3 bases and J lost 6 bases. The germline V gene has CDR1 WNHNN and CDR2 SYGVQD (reference sequence). The CDR3 runs to 16 residues. CDR3 sequence (DNA): TGCGCCAGCAGTGACCGGGGGTCGACAGGGGGGGATACGCAGTATTTT. Its translation: CASSDRGSTGGDTQYF.

This rearrangement joins TRBV4-1 to TRBJ1-6; 7 bases are a match to TRBD1. The CDR3 sequence is 18 residues long. Per germline, CDR1 MGHRA and CDR2 YSYEKL. V gave up 3 bases and J gave up 7 bases; unmatched junction bases: 15. The CDR3 sequence is CASSHPERTGLRNSPLHF. CDR3 in DNA: TGCGCCAGCAGCCACCCCGAGAGGACAGGATTAAGAAATTCACCCCTCCACTTT.

This clone was picked up one time. The chain couples TRBV5-1 to TRBJ2-5; D perhaps matches TRBD1 (5 bases). The CDR3 has 16 residues. Trimming stripped 0 bases from V and 4 bases from J, with 16 bases between. Germline assignment: CDR1 SGHRS and CDR2 YFSETQ. The CDR3 loop reads CASSLAPGLDRETQYF. CDR3 DNA: TGCGCCAGCAGCTTGGCCCCGGGCCTAGACAGAGAGACCCAGTACTTC.

The chain combines TRBV7-8 with TRBJ2-7, with D perhaps matching TRBD1 or TRBD2 (5 bases each). Trimming left V 2 bases short and J 2 bases short, with 7 bases between. Germline values: CDR1 SGHVS, CDR2 FQNEAQ. The CDR3 sequence is 13 residues long. CDR3 in amino acids: CASSLLGAYEQYF. The DNA of the CDR3 is TGTGCCAGCAGCTTACTGGGGGCCTACGAGCAGTACTTC.